This passage covers 27 T cell receptor beta chains from one sample sequenced in a study of STAT5B mutations in CD4+ large granular lymphocyte leukemia. Clones were read by immunoSEQ multiplex PCR, and TCRdb kept only the in-frame ones, dropping some. The sample includes roughly 32,000 clones, 65% to 85% of them seen just once. Sequenced sample: CD4+ T cells from blood buffy coats. These receptor sequences come from a human donor in good health.

This chain uses TRBV7-9 with TRBJ2-2; 8 nucleotides agree with TRBD1. Germline V lookup: CDR1 SEHNR, CDR2 FQNEAQ (reference sequence). This CDR3 contains 18 residues. V dropped 6 bases and J dropped 5; count of bases not matched to a gene: 17. The chain's CDR3 is CASRSPGRRQGQTGELFF. CDR3 DNA sequence: TGTGCCAGCAGATCGCCCGGTCGAAGACAGGGGCAAACCGGGGAGCTGTTTTTT. Variable domain in full (rest from reference TRBV7-9 and TRBJ2-2): DTGVSQNPRHKITKRGQNVTFRCDPISEHNRLYWYRQTLGQGPEFLTYFQNEAQLEKSRLLSDRFSAERPKGSFSTLEIQRTEQGDSAMYLCASRSPGRRQGQTGELFFGEGSRLTVL.

The chain recombines TRBV5-4 with TRBJ1-2, with 7 bases lining up with TRBD1. The CDR3 consists of 13 residues. Trimming at V came to 4 bases and at J to 4 bases, leaving 4 bases not matched to a gene. Germline CDR1 reads SGHNT; CDR2 reads YYREEE (reference sequence). CDR3 DNA: TGTGCCAGCAGCCATGACAGGGCCTATGGCTACACCTTC. Encoded protein: CASSHDRAYGYTF.

This clone has more than one count but fewer than ten. The chain couples TRBV5-1 to TRBJ1-2; 7 nucleotides agree with TRBD1. The V and J ends lost 4 bases and 8 bases, in that order; junction bases with no gene match: 8. The CDR3 sequence is 13 residues long. Germline V gene data show CDR1 as SGHRS and CDR2 as YFSETQ. CDR3 sequence: CASSLDRLAGYTF. The DNA for the CDR3 is TGCGCCAGCAGCCTGGACAGGTTGGCGGGCTACACCTTC.

This rearrangement joins TRBV9 to TRBJ1-2, with TRBD1 identical over 7 bases. V shed 4 bases and J 8 bases; nucleotides not matched to a gene: 11. The CDR3 totals 14 residues. The germline gives CDR1 SGDLS, CDR2 YYNGEE. The CDR3 sequence: CASSSRTGTMGYTF. The CDR3 DNA sequence: TGTGCCAGCAGCTCCCGGACAGGAACTATGGGCTACACCTTC.

The rearrangement uses TRBV5-5 and TRBJ2-5; the D gene is possibly TRBD1 (6 bases). The CDR3 totals 15 residues. V lost 3 bases and J lost 0, with 12 bases in between. Germline V CDR1 and CDR2: SGHKS, YYEKEE (reference sequence). The chain's CDR3 is CASSWTDDYQETQYF. CDR3 coding DNA: TGTGCCAGCAGCTGGACAGATGATTACCAAGAGACCCAGTACTTC.

The chain is built from TRBV13 and TRBJ2-7; TRBD2 might be the D (6 bases). Germline V gene lookup returns CDR1 PRHDT and CDR2 FYEKMQ (reference sequence). V was pared by 5 bases and J by 4 bases, with 15 bases between. This CDR3 comprises 14 residues. Written as DNA, the CDR3 is TGTGCCAGCAGCGTTAGCGGAGCAAGTTACGAGCAGTACTTC. Translating it yields CASSVSGASYEQYF.

The rearrangement links TRBV6-6 to TRBJ2-7; perhaps TRBD2 as D (5 bases). Trimming shortened V by 6 bases and J by 3 bases, and 12 bases separated the two germline ends. The germline CDR1 and CDR2 sequences are MNHNY and SVGAGI (reference sequence). The CDR3 extends over 13 amino acids. The CDR3 DNA follows: TGTGCCAGCAGGGGAAGCGGCTTCTACGAGCAGTACTTC. Protein product: CASRGSGFYEQYF.

The chain is built from TRBV5-6 and TRBJ2-3, with 11 positions matching TRBD2. Germline CDR1 and CDR2: SGHDT and YYEEEE. The trim removed 2 bases at V and 4 bases at J, leaving 6 bases unmatched. The CDR3 length is 16 residues. CDR3 sequence: CASSFLAGGKADTQYF. The DNA of the CDR3 is TGTGCCAGCAGCTTTTTAGCGGGGGGGAAGGCAGATACGCAGTATTTT. Combining the CDR3 with reference TRBV5-6 and TRBJ2-3 gives the whole variable domain DAGVTQSPTHLIKTRGQQVTLRCSPKSGHDTVSWYQQALGQGPQFIFQYYEEEERQRGNFPDRFSGHQFPNYSSELNVNALLLGDSALYLCASSFLAGGKADTQYFGPGTRLTVL.

The rearrangement links TRBV5-1 to TRBJ2-3; TRBD2 agrees at 7 bases. The CDR3 is 16 amino acids. V shed 6 bases, J shed 0 bases, and the junction held 10 bases outside the gene matches. The germline V gene encodes CDR1 SGHRS and CDR2 YFSETQ. DNA of the CDR3: TGCGCCAGCACCCGCCGCGGGAGTTTTAGCACAGATACGCAGTATTTT. This codes for CASTRRGSFSTDTQYF.

The genes are TRBV14 and TRBJ2-7, with D unclear. Germline V gene sequence: CDR1 SGHDN, CDR2 FVKESK. This CDR3 has 15 amino acids. The V gene lost 1 base and the J gene lost 7 bases, with 17 bases spanning the gap. The CDR3 DNA sequence: TGTGCCAGCAGCCAAGGTTTGGCACGTTATGGAGAGCAGTACTTC. It codes for CASSQGLARYGEQYF.

The rearrangement joins TRBV6-5 to TRBJ1-3; D gene ambiguous. The ends were cut back, 2 bases at V and 4 bases at J, with 12 bases in the middle. This CDR3 contains 15 residues. Germline CDR1 and CDR2: MNHEY and SVGAGI. The CDR3 sequence: CASSYRAPTGNTIYF. The CDR3, as DNA: TGTGCCAGCAGTTACAGGGCCCCTACCGGAAACACCATATATTTT.

This sequence joins TRBV5-4 and TRBJ2-2; 8 bases line up with TRBD2. The CDR3 spans 15 residues. Germline values: CDR1 SGHNT, CDR2 YYREEE (reference sequence). Losses at the gene ends were 3 bases for V and 5 bases for J; bases not matched to a gene: 6. CDR3 amino acids: CASSWGLEVTGELFF. CDR3 sequence (DNA): TGTGCCAGCAGCTGGGGACTAGAAGTAACCGGGGAGCTGTTTTTT.

The J gene is TRBJ1-1, the V gene TRBV2; D unclear. There are 13 residues in the CDR3. Germline V gene sequence: CDR1 SNHLY, CDR2 FYNNEI. Trimming stripped 8 bases from V and 1 base from J, with 11 bases between. This chain's CDR3 is CASSTVGNTEAFF. In nucleotides, the CDR3 is TGTGCCAGCTCTACTGTGGGGAACACTGAAGCTTTCTTT.

V gene TRBV29-1 combines with J gene TRBJ2-5; tentative D call: TRBD2 (8 bases). Germline values: CDR1 SQVTM, CDR2 ANQGSEA. The CDR3 consists of 13 residues. Trimming removed 8 bases from V and 11 bases from J, with 24 bases in between. DNA for the CDR3: TGCAGCTGGACGGACAGGCCAGCGGGGGAGCAGTACTTC. Encoded protein: CSWTDRPAGEQYF.

This clone has a single count. The chain links TRBV5-1 to TRBJ1-5; possibly TRBD1 for D (6 bases). The germline CDR1 and CDR2 sequences are SGHRS and YFSETQ. The CDR3 consists of 15 residues. V dropped 0 bases and J dropped 9 bases, with 16 bases sitting between them. The CDR3 nucleotides are TGCGCCAGCAGCTTGGGTACAGGGCCGAAGATGCCCCAGCATTTT. Translating it yields CASSLGTGPKMPQHF.

The chain uses TRBV28 and TRBJ2-1; no clear D. CDR3 length equals 15 residues. V was clipped by 3 bases and J by 1 base, with 10 bases between them. Germline V gene sequence: CDR1 MDHEN, CDR2 SYDVKM. CDR3 sequence reads: CASSLPTVSYNEQFF. The CDR3 DNA is TGTGCCAGCAGTTTGCCCACGGTATCCTACAATGAGCAGTTCTTC.

The chain links TRBV7-3 to TRBJ1-1; D is possibly TRBD1 (5 bases). This CDR3 is built from 20 residues. V was trimmed by 5 bases and J by 3 bases, leaving 31 bases between them. Looked up from germline, CDR1 is SGHTA and CDR2 is FQGTGA. CDR3 in amino acids: CASSHIPFGAASGRDTEAFF. CDR3 sequence (DNA): TGTGCCAGCAGCCACATTCCGTTCGGGGCAGCGTCCGGGAGGGACACTGAAGCTTTCTTT.

The chain joins TRBV7-9 to TRBJ2-2, with 9 bases matching TRBD2. Trimming removed 5 bases from V and 4 bases from J; junction bases left unmatched: 5. CDR3 size: 15 residues. Germline V gives CDR1 SEHNR, CDR2 FQNEAQ (reference sequence). In DNA form, the CDR3 reads TGTGCCAGCAGCCGTGGACTAGCGAGCACCGGGGAGCTGTTTTTT. Translating gives CASSRGLASTGELFF.

The chain is built from TRBV11-2 and TRBJ1-5; TRBD1 matches 11 bases. V was clipped by 6 bases and J by 5 bases; unmatched bases: 12. The CDR3 runs 17 residues. Germline loops: CDR1 SGHAT, CDR2 FQNNGV. CDR3 loop: CASSAPDRGLMHQPQHF. In DNA, the CDR3 is TGTGCCAGCAGTGCCCCGGACAGGGGGCTAATGCATCAGCCCCAGCATTTT.

The genes are TRBV6-1 and TRBJ1-3; D is ambiguous. Germline CDR1 is MNHNS and CDR2 is SASEGT. Trimming cost V 10 bases and J 0 bases, with 13 bases left between them. This CDR3 is 14 amino acids long. This chain's CDR3 is CATKRELSGNTIYF. The CDR3 DNA reads as TGTGCCACTAAACGGGAACTCTCTGGAAACACCATATATTTT.

The chain combines TRBV30 with TRBJ1-2, with D possibly being TRBD1 (6 bases). Per germline, CDR1 GTSNPN and CDR2 SVGIG (reference sequence). The CDR3 spans 15 residues. V was pared by 0 bases and J by 8 bases, with 19 bases between. The CDR3 loop is CAWSVETNRAEGYTF. In DNA form, the CDR3 reads TGTGCCTGGAGTGTAGAAACGAACAGGGCCGAAGGCTACACCTTC.

This clone was seen more than once but under ten times. The chain has TRBV5-1 and TRBJ2-7; unclear D gene. The CDR3 contains 13 residues. Germline CDR1 SGHRS, CDR2 YFSETQ. The germline V and J ends were trimmed by 2 bases and 2 bases, with 8 bases remaining between them. The CDR3 sequence: CASSFGRTYEQYF. The CDR3 bases are TGCGCCAGCAGCTTCGGGCGGACCTACGAGCAGTACTTC.

J is TRBJ2-2 and V is TRBV4-1, with 8 bases lining up with TRBD1. This CDR3 contains 16 residues. Trimming cost V 4 bases and J 1 base; bases outside gene matches: 5. CDR1 is MGHRA and CDR2 is YSYEKL in the germline V gene. The CDR3 here is CASSREGTGNTGELFF. CDR3 nucleotides: TGCGCCAGCAGCCGCGAGGGGACAGGGAACACCGGGGAGCTGTTTTTT.

The rearrangement links TRBV29-1 to TRBJ2-7; perhaps TRBD1 as D (5 bases). With 6 bases removed from V and 4 bases from J, the gap between germline ends came to 13 bases. The CDR3 loop spans 12 amino acids. Germline lookup yields CDR1 SQVTM and CDR2 ANQGSEA. The CDR3, as DNA: TGCAGCGTCCGATATGGGGCTTACGAGCAGTACTTC. This sequence encodes CSVRYGAYEQYF.

This clone was detected once. This rearrangement joins TRBV9 to TRBJ2-3; a possible D gene is TRBD1 (6 bases). The CDR3 runs to 15 residues. Germline assignment: CDR1 SGDLS and CDR2 YYNGEE. Trimming took off 0 bases at V and 2 bases at J, with 10 bases between the two ends. CDR3 nucleotide sequence: TGTGCCAGCAGCGTAGTCCAGGGGTTCACAGATACGCAGTATTTT. Translated, it gives CASSVVQGFTDTQYF.

This sequence joins TRBV29-1 and TRBJ2-1; 11 bases align to TRBD2. The CDR3 has 15 residues. The germline CDR1 and CDR2 sequences are SQVTM and ANQGSEA. V was clipped by 6 bases and J by 9 bases; unmatched bases: 13. The CDR3: CSVTSRVAGGGEQFF. The CDR3 coding sequence is TGCAGCGTGACCTCCCGGGTAGCGGGAGGGGGTGAGCAGTTCTTC.

This chain joins TRBV6-1 and TRBJ2-2; the D gene is possibly TRBD2 (5 bases). The V and J ends lost 3 bases and 8 bases respectively, with 10 bases between them. The CDR3 runs 13 residues. Germline V gives CDR1 MNHNS, CDR2 SASEGT. Written as DNA, the CDR3 is TGTGCCAGCAGTGAGAATCCGGGGGGGGAGCTGTTTTTT. It translates to CASSENPGGELFF.